The T cell receptor beta chain described here comes from a study of blood T cell repertoires in COVID-19. Looking at the study overall: Specimens from acute and convalescent COVID-19 originated in the United States, Italy and Spain. T cells, B-cell-depleted T cells, or PBMCs provided the cDNA or gDNA that served as material.

Original processing methods: Reference gene primer amplification in the assay estimated nucleated cell counts. Libraries were prepared by immunoSEQ multiplex PCR; TCRdb keeps only in-frame clonotypes and omits some of them. V, J and clone size were drawn from that table, and D and trimming were deduced from the DNA. The table shows 220,000 or so clones, with 60% to 85% occurring only once. Germline V lookup: CDR1 SGHRS, CDR2 YFSETQ. V shed 4 bases and J shed 5 bases, with 16 bases lying between them. This CDR3 has 14 amino acids. This chain connects TRBV5-1 to TRBJ2-7; a possible D gene is TRBD2 (5 bases). The sequence was collected from an older woman with acute or convalescent COVID-19. The sample consisted of peripheral blood. The CDR3 nucleotides read TGCGCCAGCAGCCCAATACCGGGGTTCCACGAGCAGTACTTC. Translating it yields CASSPIPGFHEQYF.